The present entry profiles one TCR beta chain with its context. The data derive from a study of T cells expressing NK-cell markers. TCRdb reanalyzed the 5' RACE reads and collapses them to one entry per CDR3 protein, without DNA. The sample table includes about 190,000 distinct CDR3 sequences. CDR1 is MNHEY and CDR2 is SMNVEV in the germline V gene (reference sequence). This CDR3 is built from 13 residues. The sequencing sample was made of blood T cells: a sorted CD56 or NKG2C T cell subset, CD4+ or CD8+ T cells, or bulk PBMC T cells (not recorded which). This chain connects TRBV27 to TRBJ2-7. This clonotype was sampled from a man aged 18-70 years in good health. CDR3 amino acids: CASSVDGHYEQYF.